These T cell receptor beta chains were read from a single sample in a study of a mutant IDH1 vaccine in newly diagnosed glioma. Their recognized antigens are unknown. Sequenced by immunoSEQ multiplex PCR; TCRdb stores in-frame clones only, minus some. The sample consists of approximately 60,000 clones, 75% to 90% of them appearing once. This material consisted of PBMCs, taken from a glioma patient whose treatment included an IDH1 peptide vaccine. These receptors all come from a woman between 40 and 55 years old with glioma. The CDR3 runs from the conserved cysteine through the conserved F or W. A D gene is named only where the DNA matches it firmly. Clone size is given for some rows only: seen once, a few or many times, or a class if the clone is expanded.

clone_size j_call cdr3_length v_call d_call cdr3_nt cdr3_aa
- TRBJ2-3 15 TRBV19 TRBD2 TGTGCCAGTCGAGGACTAGCGGGGGGGCGTGATACGCAGTATTTT CASRGLAGGRDTQYF
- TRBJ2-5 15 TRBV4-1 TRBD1 TGCGCCAGCAGCCAAGATCGGGGACAGTACGAGACCCAGTACTTC CASSQDRGQYETQYF
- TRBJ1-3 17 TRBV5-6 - TGTGCCAGCAGCTTCGGGGGGTGGGGATCCACTGGAAACACCATATATTTT CASSFGGWGSTGNTIYF
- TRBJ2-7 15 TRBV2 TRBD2 TGTGCCAGCAGTGAAGCTAGCGGGGGGTTCTACGAGCAGTACTTC CASSEASGGFYEQYF
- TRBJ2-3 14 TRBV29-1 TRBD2 TGCAGCGTAGCCCCCCTAGCGGGACCAGATACGCAGTATTTT CSVAPLAGPDTQYF
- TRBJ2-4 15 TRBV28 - TGTGCCAGCACCGTCGCAGACCTAGCCAAAAACATTCAGTACTTC CASTVADLAKNIQYF
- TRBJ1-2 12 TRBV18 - TGTGCCAGCTCACCTAACAGGGATGGCTACACCTTC CASSPNRDGYTF
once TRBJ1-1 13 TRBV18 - TGTGCCAGCTCACTCGACATTGGGACTGAAGCTTTCTTT CASSLDIGTEAFF
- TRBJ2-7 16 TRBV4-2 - TGTGCCAGCAGCCAAGAAGGCTGGGGGAGCTCCTACGAGCAGTACTTC CASSQEGWGSSYEQYF
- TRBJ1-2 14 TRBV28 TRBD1 TGTGCCAGCAGTCCCCTCGACAGGGGAGAGCGCTACACCTTC CASSPLDRGERYTF
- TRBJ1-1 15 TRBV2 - TGTGCCAGCCGTACCCTTAGAGGGATGAACACTGAAGCTTTCTTT CASRTLRGMNTEAFF
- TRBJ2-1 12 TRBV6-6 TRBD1 TGTGCCAGCAGCGACAGGGACAATGAGCAGTTCTTC CASSDRDNEQFF
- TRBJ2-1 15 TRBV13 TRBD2 TGTGCCAGTCGTTTAGCGGGGGATATTTACAATGAGCAGTTCTTC CASRLAGDIYNEQFF
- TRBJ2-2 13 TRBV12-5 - TGTGCTAGTGGGCAGGGTTGGGGCGGGGAGCTGTTTTTT CASGQGWGGELFF
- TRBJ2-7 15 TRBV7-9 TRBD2 TGTGCCAGCAGCGACCGGACTAGCGGGAGTTACGAGCAGTACTTC CASSDRTSGSYEQYF
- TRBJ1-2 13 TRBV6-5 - TGTGCCAGCAGGCCTACAGCTAACTATGGCTACACCTTC CASRPTANYGYTF
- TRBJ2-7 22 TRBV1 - TGCACCAGCAGCCAAGTTGAGCAAAGGATCGCAGGAAAGGGGGCTGGAGGCTACGAGCAGTACTTC CTSSQVEQRIAGKGAGGYEQYF
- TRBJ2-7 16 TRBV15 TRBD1 TGTGCCACCAGCAGAGACGGGACAGGGAGGGTGTACGAGCAGTACTTC CATSRDGTGRVYEQYF
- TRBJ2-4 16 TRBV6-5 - TGTGCCAGCAGTTACTCAATATATTTAGCCAAAAACATTCAGTACTTC CASSYSIYLAKNIQYF
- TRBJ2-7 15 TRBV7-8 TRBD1 TGTGCCAGCAGCCGACAGGGGGGCCCCGACTACGAGCAGTACTTC CASSRQGGPDYEQYF
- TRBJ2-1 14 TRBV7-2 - TGTGCCAGCAGCTTATGGTCTAGTTTAATTGAGCAGTTCTTC CASSLWSSLIEQFF
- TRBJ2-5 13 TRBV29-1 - TGCAGCGTGAGCCTAGAAAACGAAGAGACCCAGTACTTC CSVSLENEETQYF
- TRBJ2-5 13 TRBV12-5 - TGTGCTAGTGGGTGGGCCAGGGACGGGACCCAGTACTTC CASGWARDGTQYF
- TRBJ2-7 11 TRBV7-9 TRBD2 TGTGCCAGCAGCTCCGGGACTAGAGAGTACTTC CASSSGTREYF
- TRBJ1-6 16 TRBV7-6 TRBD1 TGTGCCAGCAGCTTGGCCCTACAGGGGTCTAATTCACCCCTCCACTTT CASSLALQGSNSPLHF
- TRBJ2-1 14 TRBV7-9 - TGTGCCAGCCGCCCATCGGGGGCCTACAATGAGCAGTTCTTC CASRPSGAYNEQFF
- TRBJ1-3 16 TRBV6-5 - TGTGCCAGCAGTTACAGATTGAGGGCCGCTGAAAACACCATATATTTT CASSYRLRAAENTIYF
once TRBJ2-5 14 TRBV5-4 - TGTGCCAGCAGCCCCGGGTTCGGATACGAGACCCAGTACTTC CASSPGFGYETQYF
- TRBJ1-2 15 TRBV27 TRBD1 TGTGCCAGCAGTTTATGGACAGGGGCGCCGCGGGGCTACACCTTC CASSLWTGAPRGYTF
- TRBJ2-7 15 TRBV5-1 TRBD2 TGCGCCAGCAGCTTCACTAGCGGCCCCACAAGGGAGCAGTACTTC CASSFTSGPTREQYF
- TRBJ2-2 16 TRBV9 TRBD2 TGTGCCAGCGGACACCCTAGCGGGATCGACACCGGGGAGCTGTTTTTT CASGHPSGIDTGELFF
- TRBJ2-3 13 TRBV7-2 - TGTGCCAGCAGCTTAGGCCCCACAGATACGCAGTATTTT CASSLGPTDTQYF
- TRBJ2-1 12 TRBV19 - TGTGCCAGCAAGGACAGCTACAATGAGCAGTTCTTC CASKDSYNEQFF
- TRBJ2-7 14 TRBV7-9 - TGTGCCAGCAGCCCCCATACTGACGGACGGGTAGCCAACTTC CASSPHTDGRVANF
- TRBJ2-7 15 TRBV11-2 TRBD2 TGTGCCAGCAGCTATATCCGGGGGAGGGCCTACGAGCAGTACTTC CASSYIRGRAYEQYF
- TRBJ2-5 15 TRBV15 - TGTGCCACCAGCAGAGATCGGGATAGGGGAGAGACCCAGTACTTC CATSRDRDRGETQYF
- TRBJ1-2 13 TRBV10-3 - TGTGCCATCAGCCCTGGGGGGATCTATGGCTACACCTTC CAISPGGIYGYTF
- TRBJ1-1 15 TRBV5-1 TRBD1 TGCGCCAGCAGCTCTGGACAGGGTGGGAACACTGAAGCTTTCTTT CASSSGQGGNTEAFF
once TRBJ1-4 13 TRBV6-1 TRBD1 TGTGCCACCTATTGGACAGGAGGCGAAAAACTGTTTTTT CATYWTGGEKLFF
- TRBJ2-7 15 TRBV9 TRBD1 TGTGCCAGCAGCGTAGCCGGGACAGCATCCTACGAGCAGTACTTC CASSVAGTASYEQYF
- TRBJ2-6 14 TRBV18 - TGTGCCAGCTCTGTGGGCGCTGGGGCCAACGTCCTGACTTTC CASSVGAGANVLTF
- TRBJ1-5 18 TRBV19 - TGTGCCAGTAGTATTGGGTCTTCATGGACAGCAGGCAATCAGCCCCAGCATTTT CASSIGSSWTAGNQPQHF
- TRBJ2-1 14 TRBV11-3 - TGTGCCAGCAGCTTAACAGGCTCCTACAATGAGCAGTTCTTC CASSLTGSYNEQFF